What follows is one T cell receptor (beta chain) and its context. Its antigen is undetermined. The data stem from a study of cytomegalovirus exposure and HLA in healthy donors. Regarding the study as a whole: The sole available immune exposure information was CMV serostatus.

Primers for the PCR totalled 60 Vbeta and 13 Jbeta. Methods used by the authors: Among the unique TCR beta chains that a later analysis counted, 70 million to 85 million in all, approximately 12 million were shared. The data were produced by immunoSEQ multiplex PCR, yet TCRdb's version contains in-frame clones alone and is incomplete. From that table come the V and J calls and clone size; the DNA was used to work out D and trimming. Of 150,000 to 200,000 clones in the sample, more than 70% were seen once. At collection, donors were nominally healthy, but unrecorded immune exposures were probable. Trimming cost V 1 base and J 5 bases; bases outside gene matches: 3. Germline CDR1 is SNHLY and CDR2 is FYNNEI. This CDR3 is 15 amino acids long.

Specimen: PBMCs. The chain carries TRBV2 and TRBJ2-5; TRBD1 aligns across 11 bases. This TCR was recovered from a woman between 35 and 50 years old in good health and CMV-seropositive. CDR3 sequence reads: CASSEGTGGRETQYF. In DNA, the CDR3 is TGTGCCAGCAGTGAAGGGACAGGGGGCCGGGAGACCCAGTACTTC.